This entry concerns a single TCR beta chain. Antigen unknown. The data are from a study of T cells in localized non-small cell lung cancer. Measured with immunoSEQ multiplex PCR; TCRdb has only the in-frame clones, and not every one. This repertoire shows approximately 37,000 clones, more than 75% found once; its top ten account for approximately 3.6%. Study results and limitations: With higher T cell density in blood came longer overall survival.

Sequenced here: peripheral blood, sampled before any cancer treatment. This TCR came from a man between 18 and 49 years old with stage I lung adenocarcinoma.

The CDR3 region has the DNA TGTGCCAGCAGCCCCCGGACGGCTAGCACAGATACGCAGTATTTT. Translated, it gives CASSPRTASTDTQYF. The V call is TRBV7-8, the J call TRBJ2-3; no firm D call. Germline V gene data show CDR1 as SGHVS and CDR2 as FQNEAQ. Trimming stripped 5 bases from V and 0 bases from J, with 12 bases between. There are 15 residues in the CDR3.